This passage covers 27 T cell receptor beta chains from one sample sequenced in a study of blood T cell repertoires in COVID-19. Data came from immunoSEQ multiplex PCR; TCRdb stores just in-frame clones and leaves some out. This table has under 300,000 clones, about 90% appearing once. The source material was PBMCs or T cells enriched from blood (not recorded which). The source is a woman aged 25-40 years with acute COVID-19.

The chain combines TRBV19 with TRBJ1-1; TRBD1 might be the D (6 bases). The CDR3 is 13 amino acids. V lost 5 bases and J 4 bases, leaving 11 bases between the germline ends. From germline, CDR1 is LNHDA and CDR2 SQIVND (reference sequence). CDR3 in DNA: TGTGCCAGTAGTCCAGACAGGACCACTGAAGCTTTCTTT. This encodes CASSPDRTTEAFF.

The chain has TRBV30 and TRBJ1-5; tentatively, D is TRBD1 (6 bases). The CDR3 has 15 residues. V lost 2 bases and J lost 0, with 11 bases in between. Germline assignment: CDR1 GTSNPN and CDR2 SVGIG (reference sequence). This CDR3 is CAWSRGTNSNQPQHF. In DNA, the CDR3 is TGTGCCTGGAGTAGGGGGACTAATAGCAATCAGCCCCAGCATTTT.

This clone turned up a few times. The V and J genes are TRBV19 and TRBJ1-1; D not certain. V was clipped by 5 bases and J by 5 bases, with 15 bases between them. The CDR3 length is 14 residues. Germline CDR1 LNHDA, CDR2 SQIVND (reference sequence). The CDR3 DNA is TGTGCCAGTAGTTCAGCGGGTCTGAGGACTGAAGCTTTCTTT. This sequence encodes CASSSAGLRTEAFF.

The gene calls are TRBV29-1 and TRBJ2-1; TRBD2 might be the D (5 bases). V shed 7 bases and J shed 9 bases, with 19 bases lying between them. CDR3 length: 13 residues. From germline, CDR1 is SQVTM and CDR2 ANQGSEA. This CDR3 is CSASSGDVGEQFF. The CDR3 nucleotides are TGCAGCGCTTCTTCCGGGGATGTGGGTGAGCAGTTCTTC.

The genes are TRBV3-1 (or the pseudogene TRBV3-2) and TRBJ1-4; 9 bases fit TRBD1. The V segment lost 2 bases and the J segment 3 bases; nucleotides outside the gene matches: 1. Germline CDR1 reads LGHDT; CDR2 reads YNNKEL (reference sequence). The CDR3 consists of 15 residues. In DNA, the CDR3 is TGTGCCAGCAGCCAAACAGGGGGCTCTAATGAAAAACTGTTTTTT. Translated: CASSQTGGSNEKLFF.

The genes are TRBV9 and TRBJ2-1, with 11 bases matching TRBD2. The CDR3 is 15 residues long. V shed 3 bases, J shed 9 bases, and the junction held 8 bases outside the gene matches. The germline V gene encodes CDR1 SGDLS and CDR2 YYNGEE. CDR3 residues: CASSAGLAAGAEQFF. As DNA, the CDR3 is TGTGCCAGCAGCGCGGGACTAGCGGCCGGGGCTGAGCAGTTCTTC.

This chain uses TRBV27 with TRBJ1-2; D unresolved. Looked up from germline, CDR1 is MNHEY and CDR2 is SMNVEV (reference sequence). The CDR3 runs 12 residues. V shed 5 bases and J shed 4 bases, with 8 bases lying between them. The DNA of the CDR3 is TGTGCCAGCAGTCCCCGGGGCTATGGCTACACCTTC. Translated: CASSPRGYGYTF.

The genes are TRBV2 and TRBJ1-1, with a possible D match to TRBD1 (5 bases). V shed 8 bases and J shed 0 bases, with 10 bases lying between them. The CDR3 loop spans 13 amino acids. Germline values: CDR1 SNHLY, CDR2 FYNNEI. CDR3 in DNA: TGTGCCAGCTACCAGGGCATGAACACTGAAGCTTTCTTT. Protein product: CASYQGMNTEAFF.

V usage is TRBV10-3 and J usage is TRBJ2-3; tentative D call: TRBD2 (6 bases). Germline V gene lookup returns CDR1 ENHRY and CDR2 SYGVKD. The CDR3 consists of 17 residues. The germline V and J ends were trimmed by 0 bases and 1 base, with 14 bases remaining between them. The CDR3 loop is CAISESGLSTRTDTQYF. CDR3 coding DNA: TGTGCCATCAGTGAGTCGGGACTGTCTACCCGCACAGATACGCAGTATTTT.

This rearrangement joins TRBV7-2 to TRBJ1-2; no clear D. The CDR3 runs 13 residues. CDR1 is SGHTA and CDR2 is FQGNSA in the germline V gene. The V and J ends lost 2 bases and 7 bases respectively, with 11 bases between them. The DNA of the CDR3 is TGTGCCAGCAGCTTAAGTCGAGGTTCTGGCTACACCTTC. It codes for CASSLSRGSGYTF.

The chain carries TRBV2 and TRBJ1-6; D gene ambiguous. The V and J ends lost 2 bases and 5 bases respectively, with 7 bases between them. The CDR3 has 14 amino acids. From germline, CDR1 is SNHLY and CDR2 FYNNEI. CDR3 DNA sequence: TGTGCCAGCAGTGAATTACAGAATAATTCACCCCTCCACTTT. Its translation: CASSELQNNSPLHF.

This chain links TRBV28 with TRBJ1-1, with D possibly TRBD1 on 5 matching bases. Germline-derived CDR1 and CDR2 are MDHEN and SYDVKM. Trimming shortened V by 2 bases and J by 5 bases, and 15 bases separated the two germline ends. This CDR3 has 15 amino acids. The CDR3 DNA follows: TGTGCCAGCAGTTTACCCGACAGATTGGGGACTGAAGCTTTCTTT. Its translation: CASSLPDRLGTEAFF.

This clone was picked up one time. The gene calls are TRBV28 and TRBJ2-7, with TRBD2 as a possible D gene (6 bases). This CDR3 is built from 14 residues. V shed 1 base and J shed 5 bases, with 12 bases lying between them. Looked up from germline, CDR1 is MDHEN and CDR2 is SYDVKM. CDR3 loop: CASSLLGAGNEQYF. The DNA for the CDR3 is TGTGCCAGCAGTTTATTAGGGGCGGGAAACGAGCAGTACTTC.

The gene calls are TRBV7-9 and TRBJ1-3; D may be TRBD1 (5 bases). Germline CDR1 SEHNR, CDR2 FQNEAQ (reference sequence). The CDR3 contains 13 residues. V was pared by 10 bases and J by 3 bases, with 13 bases between. The CDR3 sequence: CATAGGGGNTIYF. In DNA form, the CDR3 reads TGTGCCACCGCCGGCGGGGGTGGAAACACCATATATTTT.

V usage is TRBV18 and J usage is TRBJ2-1, with 7 bases that match TRBD1. CDR1 is KGHSH, CDR2 LQKENI, per germline. This CDR3 is 17 amino acids long. V trimming: 1 base; J trimming: 5 bases; junction bases outside the gene matches: 11. Written as DNA, the CDR3 is TGTGCCAGCTCACCACTTTTGATCGGGACAGCTAACAATGAGCAGTTCTTC. It translates to CASSPLLIGTANNEQFF.

The chain couples TRBV3-1 (or the pseudogene TRBV3-2) to TRBJ1-2, with 11 bases aligning to TRBD1. This CDR3 has 15 amino acids. V gave up 7 bases and J gave up 5 bases; unmatched junction bases: 9. Per the germline V gene, CDR1 is LGHDT and CDR2 is YNNKEL (reference sequence). CDR3 amino acids: CASTWSGTGGYGYTF. CDR3 nucleotide sequence: TGTGCCAGCACCTGGTCCGGGACAGGGGGTTATGGCTACACCTTC.

The V gene is TRBV9, the J gene TRBJ2-7, with D perhaps matching TRBD2 (6 bases). CDR3 length equals 13 residues. Germline CDR1 reads SGDLS; CDR2 reads YYNGEE. Trimming took off 4 bases at V and 5 bases at J, with 13 bases between the two ends. Here the CDR3 DNA reads TGTGCCAGCAGCACTATGACTAGTAACGAGCAGTACTTC. Protein: CASSTMTSNEQYF.

The gene calls are TRBV19 and TRBJ1-1; possibly TRBD1 for D (6 bases). From germline, CDR1 is LNHDA and CDR2 SQIVND (reference sequence). CDR3 length: 17 residues. V lost 0 bases and J 1 base, leaving 15 bases between the germline ends. CDR3 loop: CASSIDNVDRRNTEAFF. CDR3 in DNA: TGTGCCAGTAGTATAGATAATGTAGACAGGAGGAACACTGAAGCTTTCTTT.

This rearrangement joins TRBV4-1 to TRBJ1-6; possible D gene TRBD1, 6 bases. CDR3 length equals 14 residues. Germline V CDR1 and CDR2: MGHRA, YSYEKL. V was shortened by 3 bases and J by 9 bases, with 12 bases between the two germline ends. This CDR3 reads CASSHGEGGSPLHF. The CDR3 DNA reads TGCGCCAGCAGCCACGGAGAAGGGGGTTCACCCCTCCACTTT.

The chain recombines TRBV7-2 with TRBJ1-5; tentative D call: TRBD1 (6 bases). The CDR3 totals 15 residues. V was trimmed by 2 bases and J by 3 bases, leaving 11 bases between them. The germline V gene encodes CDR1 SGHTA and CDR2 FQGNSA. The CDR3 is CASSLSHRANQPQHF. The CDR3 coding sequence is TGTGCCAGCAGCTTATCGCACAGGGCCAATCAGCCCCAGCATTTT.

This clone was seen a single time. V gene TRBV7-8 combines with J gene TRBJ1-4, with D maybe TRBD1 (5 bases). CDR1 is SGHVS, CDR2 FQNEAQ, per germline. This CDR3 contains 11 residues. V lost 11 bases to trimming and J lost 8 bases, with 12 bases between them. In DNA form, the CDR3 reads TGTGCCTCTCAGGGTGGGGAAAAACTGTTTTTT. Residues: CASQGGEKLFF.

V gene TRBV27 combines with J gene TRBJ1-2; D is unclear. Trimming shortened V by 4 bases and J by 4 bases, and 19 bases separated the two germline ends. Germline V gene sequence: CDR1 MNHEY, CDR2 SMNVEV (reference sequence). The CDR3 spans 16 residues. The CDR3 region has the DNA TGTGCCAGCAGTTCGCTACTCAAGGTGGGCTCCTATGGCTACACCTTC. It codes for CASSSLLKVGSYGYTF.

V is TRBV28 and J is TRBJ1-1, with 7 bases fitting TRBD1. V gave up 4 bases and J gave up 3 bases; unmatched junction bases: 5. This CDR3 region has 14 residues. Germline V gene sequence: CDR1 MDHEN, CDR2 SYDVKM. The CDR3 here is CASSSGGSDTEAFF. The CDR3 nucleotides are TGTGCCAGCAGTTCAGGGGGGTCCGACACTGAAGCTTTCTTT. The full variable domain, with the rest looked up from reference TRBV28 and TRBJ1-1, is DVKVTQSSRYLVKRTGEKVFLECVQDMDHENMFWYRQDPGLGLRLIYFSYDVKMKEKGDIPEGYSVSREKKERFSLILESASTNQTSMYLCASSSGGSDTEAFFGQGTRLTVV.

This clone was counted a few times. The J gene is TRBJ2-3, the V gene TRBV5-1; 7 bases match TRBD1. The CDR3 spans 17 residues. V was pared by 1 base and J by 0 bases, with 8 bases of the junction left unmatched. Looked up from germline, CDR1 is SGHRS and CDR2 is YFSETQ. CDR3 residues: CASSLSPGQLSTDTQYF. DNA of the CDR3: TGCGCCAGCAGCTTGAGCCCGGGACAGCTTAGCACAGATACGCAGTATTTT.

This clone was observed a handful of times. The chain carries TRBV30 and TRBJ1-4; D unclear. Per germline, CDR1 GTSNPN and CDR2 SVGIG (reference sequence). The CDR3 is 10 amino acids. V was clipped by 7 bases and J by 10 bases, with 10 bases between them. The CDR3 DNA reads TGTGCCTTGCTAGAAGCAAAACTGTTTTTT. Translated: CALLEAKLFF.

This rearrangement joins TRBV5-3 to TRBJ1-5; a possible D gene is TRBD1 (6 bases). TRBV5-3 is an ORF, with its function uncertain. The CDR3 has 19 amino acids. With 2 bases removed from V and 1 base from J, the gap between germline ends came to 22 bases. CDR3 DNA sequence: TGTGCCAGAAGCTTCCTTGCCTGGACAGACAAAGGGAGCAATCAGCCCCAGCATTTT. The encoded protein is CARSFLAWTDKGSNQPQHF.

This clone was seen a few times. This chain connects TRBV21-1 to TRBJ2-7; the table's D call, TRBD1, was not checked against the DNA. TRBV21-1 is shown as a pseudogene. CDR3 size: 14 residues. The CDR3 region has the DNA TGTGCCAGCAGCACCAGGACAGGGTTCCACGAGCAGTACTTC. As protein: CASSTRTGFHEQYF.